A selection of T cell receptor beta chains follows, all from one sample in a study of prognosis after radiotherapy for stage I lung cancer. TCRdb recomputed calls from the multiplex PCR reads with MiXCR, one row per CDR3 protein. The table lists over 45,000 distinct CDR3 sequences, more than 20% of them singletons. The sequenced sample was PBMCs, obtained before or after stereotactic body radiation therapy (not recorded which). The receptors originated from a donor over 45 with non-small cell lung cancer. Each CDR3 is given with its conserved first and last residue. The order of the fields is D gene, J gene, V gene, clone size, CDR3 DNA, CDR3 protein. The D gene is left open where the match is weak. Only some rows state a clone size, as once, few, many or a class for expanded clones.

D: -
J: TRBJ2-5
V: TRBV29-1
size: many
DNA: TGCAGCGTATCGTTGGTAGGAAAGGAGACCCAGTACTTC
CDR3: CSVSLVGKETQYF

D: TRBD2
J: TRBJ2-3
V: TRBV6-5
size: many
DNA: TGTGCCAGCAGTTACTCTTCGCGGGGGGGCACAGATACGCAGTATTTT
CDR3: CASSYSSRGGTDTQYF

D: -
J: TRBJ2-3
V: TRBV5-5
size: -
DNA: TGTGCCAGCAGCCCCGGGACCACTCGCACAGATACGCAGTATTTT
CDR3: CASSPGTTRTDTQYF

D: -
J: TRBJ2-3
V: TRBV6-1
size: -
DNA: TGTGCCAGCAGCACCATACGTAGGCGCACAGATGCGCAGTATTTT
CDR3: CASSTIRRRTDAQYF

D: -
J: TRBJ1-3
V: TRBV5-1
size: many
DNA: TGCGCCAGCAGCCGACGGGACGCGAGCTCTGGAAACACCATATATTTT
CDR3: CASSRRDASSGNTIYF

D: -
J: TRBJ2-7
V: TRBV12-3/TRBV12-4
size: many
DNA: TGTGCCAGCAGTTTAGCGGGGGGCAGATCCTACGAGCAGTACTTC
CDR3: CASSLAGGRSYEQYF

D: -
J: TRBJ1-5
V: TRBV6-1
size: many
DNA: TGTGCCAGCGCCGCTACATCTGGTAGCAATCAGCCCCAGCATTTT
CDR3: CASAATSGSNQPQHF

D: -
J: TRBJ2-3
V: TRBV10-3
size: many
DNA: TGTGCCATCAGTGAGGTGTCAGATACGCAGTATTTT
CDR3: CAISEVSDTQYF

D: -
J: TRBJ2-7
V: TRBV2
size: -
DNA: TGTGCCAGCAGTCGGACGCCCTCCTACGAGCAGTACTTC
CDR3: CASSRTPSYEQYF

D: -
J: TRBJ1-2
V: TRBV20-1
size: many
DNA: TGCAGTGCTAGAGACCAGAGTAACTATGGCTACACCTTC
CDR3: CSARDQSNYGYTF

D: TRBD1
J: TRBJ1-5
V: TRBV24-1
size: many
DNA: TGTGCCACCAGTGACACAGGGGGAAAGGGGCAGCCCCAGCATTTT
CDR3: CATSDTGGKGQPQHF

D: TRBD2
J: TRBJ2-7
V: TRBV28
size: many
DNA: TGTGCCAGCAGTGTCGGGACTAGCGGGATCCTCTACGAGCAGTACTTC
CDR3: CASSVGTSGILYEQYF

D: -
J: TRBJ2-7
V: TRBV5-8
size: -
DNA: TGTGCCAGCAGCTTTGACGGCCCCTACGAGCAGTACTTC
CDR3: CASSFDGPYEQYF

D: -
J: TRBJ1-4
V: TRBV5-1
size: many
DNA: TGCGCCAGCAGCGCACGCCGGGGGTATGAAAAACTGTTTTTT
CDR3: CASSARRGYEKLFF

D: -
J: TRBJ2-2
V: TRBV5-1
size: many
DNA: TGCGCCAGCAGCTTGGTTTACCGGACCACCGGGGAGCTGTTTTTT
CDR3: CASSLVYRTTGELFF

D: -
J: TRBJ2-1
V: TRBV18
size: few
DNA: TGTGCCAGCTCACCTCCGGGGCCAAGCTCCTACAATGAGCAGTTCTTC
CDR3: CASSPPGPSSYNEQFF

D: -
J: TRBJ1-2
V: TRBV11-2
size: many
DNA: TGTGCCAGCAGCTTAGATATGTCAGACTATGGCTACACCTTC
CDR3: CASSLDMSDYGYTF

D: TRBD2
J: TRBJ2-7
V: TRBV15
size: many
DNA: TGTGCCACCAGCCCCGGGGGGGACGAGCAGTACTTC
CDR3: CATSPGGDEQYF

D: -
J: TRBJ1-2
V: TRBV28
size: many
DNA: TGTGCCAGCAGCTCGTCCCTCAGCTATGGCTACACCTTC
CDR3: CASSSSLSYGYTF

D: TRBD1
J: TRBJ2-2
V: TRBV2
size: many
DNA: TGTGCCAGCAATAGCTGGACAGGGACGACCGGGGAGCTGTTTTTT
CDR3: CASNSWTGTTGELFF

D: TRBD1
J: TRBJ2-5
V: TRBV12-5
size: many
DNA: TGTGCTAGTGGTCTGGCTGGGACAGGATTCCAAGAGACCCAGTACTTC
CDR3: CASGLAGTGFQETQYF

D: -
J: TRBJ1-2
V: TRBV14
size: many
DNA: TGTGCCAGCAGCCACTTCAGGGGCGCCGAGGGCTACACCTTC
CDR3: CASSHFRGAEGYTF

D: -
J: TRBJ1-6
V: TRBV20-1
size: many
DNA: TGCAGTGCTAGGGGGGATTGGGGGGGTTATAATTCACCCCTCCACTTT
CDR3: CSARGDWGGYNSPLHF

D: -
J: TRBJ1-1
V: TRBV20-1
size: many
DNA: TGCAGTGCTAGGGGGGACATTCCTGAAGCTTTCTTT
CDR3: CSARGDIPEAFF

D: -
J: TRBJ2-4
V: TRBV30
size: many
DNA: TGTGCCTGGAGCCCCGCTAGGAACATTCAGTACTTC
CDR3: CAWSPARNIQYF

D: TRBD1
J: TRBJ2-7
V: TRBV4-1
size: few
DNA: TGCGCCAGCAGCCCACGGGACAGGGAAACTAATAGCGAGCAGTACTTC
CDR3: CASSPRDRETNSEQYF

D: -
J: TRBJ2-5
V: TRBV2
size: many
DNA: TGTGCCAGCTCCCAGGCCGGGGTATGGGAAGAGACCCAGTACTTC
CDR3: CASSQAGVWEETQYF

D: -
J: TRBJ1-3
V: TRBV5-1
size: many
DNA: TGCGCCAGCAGACCGAGCTCTGGAAACACCATATATTTT
CDR3: CASRPSSGNTIYF

D: -
J: TRBJ2-1
V: TRBV30
size: many
DNA: TGTGCCTGGAGTACCCCCGGGACGGGTTTATACAATGAGCAGTTCTTC
CDR3: CAWSTPGTGLYNEQFF

D: -
J: TRBJ2-2
V: TRBV5-1
size: -
DNA: TGCGCCAGAAGAGTTCAGAATCCGGAGTGGGAGCTGTTTTTT
CDR3: CARRVQNPEWELFF

D: -
J: TRBJ2-1
V: TRBV5-1
size: many
DNA: TGCGCCAGCAGCGAAGGACAGAATAATGAGCAGTTCTTC
CDR3: CASSEGQNNEQFF

D: -
J: TRBJ2-5
V: TRBV7-2
size: -
DNA: TGTGCCAGCACCAAATCGTCGGGCGGGGCCGAAGATACCCTGTACTTC
CDR3: CASTKSSGGAEDTLYF

D: -
J: TRBJ1-1
V: TRBV12-3/TRBV12-4
size: -
DNA: TGTGCCAGCAGTTGGACGGATTTGAAAACTGAAGATTTCTTT
CDR3: CASSWTDLKTEDFF

D: TRBD2
J: TRBJ2-2
V: TRBV28
size: few
DNA: TGTGCCAGCAGTTTGTGGGGGAGGGTCACCGGGGAGCTGTTTTTT
CDR3: CASSLWGRVTGELFF

D: -
J: TRBJ2-3
V: TRBV10-3
size: many
DNA: TGTGCCATCAGTGCTCTCGGGAGAGGGACAGATACGCAGTATTTT
CDR3: CAISALGRGTDTQYF

D: -
J: TRBJ1-1
V: TRBV13
size: -
DNA: TGTGCCAGCAGCTCCCGGGGAAACACTGAAGCTTTCTTT
CDR3: CASSSRGNTEAFF

D: -
J: TRBJ2-5
V: TRBV7-9
size: -
DNA: TGTGCCAGCAGCTCCCAAAGGGTTGAGACCCAGTACTTC
CDR3: CASSSQRVETQYF

D: -
J: TRBJ1-3
V: TRBV7-2
size: many
DNA: TGTGCCAGCAGCCTAACTGCAGGGGCAAGTGGAAACACCATATATTTT
CDR3: CASSLTAGASGNTIYF

D: TRBD2
J: TRBJ2-1
V: TRBV6-1
size: many
DNA: TGTGCCAGCAGTGAAGCAGCTAGCGGGGGTTACAATGAGCAGTTCTTC
CDR3: CASSEAASGGYNEQFF

D: -
J: TRBJ1-1
V: TRBV3-1
size: -
DNA: TGTGCCAGCAGCCAGAGCAGGGAATTGAACACTGAAGCTTTCTTT
CDR3: CASSQSRELNTEAFF

D: -
J: TRBJ2-5
V: TRBV20-1
size: -
DNA: TGCAGTGCCGCGGGACTCGAAGAAGAGACCCAGTACTTC
CDR3: CSAAGLEEETQYF

D: TRBD1
J: TRBJ2-5
V: TRBV11-1
size: many
DNA: TGTGCCAGCAGGCGTCTGACAGGGGGTGGCCAAGAGACCCAGTACTTC
CDR3: CASRRLTGGGQETQYF

D: -
J: TRBJ1-5
V: TRBV6-1
size: many
DNA: TGTGCCAGCAGCCAAGGAGGGGCCTGGCAGCCCCAGCATTTT
CDR3: CASSQGGAWQPQHF

D: -
J: TRBJ1-5
V: TRBV2
size: medium-sized
DNA: TGTGCCAGCAGTGAAGCCACAGGGACGGGACAGCCCCAGCATTTT
CDR3: CASSEATGTGQPQHF

D: TRBD2
J: TRBJ2-2
V: TRBV5-1
size: many
DNA: TGCGCCAGCAGACCCGGGAGGTCCGGGGAGCTGTTTTTT
CDR3: CASRPGRSGELFF

D: -
J: TRBJ1-1
V: TRBV20-1
size: -
DNA: TGCAGTGCTAGAGATCAAGGGTATAAGAACACTGAAGCTTTCTTT
CDR3: CSARDQGYKNTEAFF

D: -
J: TRBJ2-2
V: TRBV7-6
size: many
DNA: TGTGCCAGCGCCAGAGGGAACACCGGGGGGCTGTTTTTT
CDR3: CASARGNTGGLFF

D: TRBD2
J: TRBJ2-7
V: TRBV20-1
size: many
DNA: TGCAGTGCTCCCGGGACTAGCGGGGCCAATCCCTACGAGCAGTACTTC
CDR3: CSAPGTSGANPYEQYF

D: TRBD2
J: TRBJ2-5
V: TRBV20-1
size: many
DNA: TGCAGTGCCACCCCGGGACTAGCGGAAGAGACCCAGTACTTC
CDR3: CSATPGLAEETQYF